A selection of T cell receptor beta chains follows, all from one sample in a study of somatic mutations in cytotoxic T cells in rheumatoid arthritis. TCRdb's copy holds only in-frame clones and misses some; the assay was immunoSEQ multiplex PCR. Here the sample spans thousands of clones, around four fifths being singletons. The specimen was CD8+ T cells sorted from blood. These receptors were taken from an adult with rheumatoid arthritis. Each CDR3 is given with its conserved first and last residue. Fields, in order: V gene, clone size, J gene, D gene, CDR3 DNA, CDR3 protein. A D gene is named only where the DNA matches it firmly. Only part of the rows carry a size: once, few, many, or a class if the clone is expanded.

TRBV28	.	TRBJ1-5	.	TGTGCCAGCACCTTACCCCGGGGGCCCCAGCATTTT	CASTLPRGPQHF
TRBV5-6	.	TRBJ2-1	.	TGTGCCAGCAGCTTGCCAGCGGGCTACTCCTACAATGAGCAGTTCTTC	CASSLPAGYSYNEQFF
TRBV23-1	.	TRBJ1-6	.	TGCGCCAGCAGGGGAGCCCACAGGGTTTGGTTGTTAAATTCACCCCTCCACTTT	CASRGAHRVWLLNSPLHF
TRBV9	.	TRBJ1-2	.	TGTGCCAGCAGCGTAAACAGACAGAACTATGGCTACACCTTC	CASSVNRQNYGYTF
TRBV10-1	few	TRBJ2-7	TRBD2	TGCGCCAGCAGACCGACTAGCGGCGACGAGCAGTACTTC	CASRPTSGDEQYF
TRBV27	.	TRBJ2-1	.	TGTGCCAGCAGTTCCGACAGGTACAATGAGCAGTTCTTC	CASSSDRYNEQFF
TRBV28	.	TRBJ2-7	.	TGTGCCAGCAGCGCCCTCGGGACGCTACTTTCCTACGAGCAGTACTTC	CASSALGTLLSYEQYF
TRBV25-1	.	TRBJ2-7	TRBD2	TGTGCCAGCAGTGAAGACCTAGCGGGTAGCGACGAGCAGTACTTC	CASSEDLAGSDEQYF
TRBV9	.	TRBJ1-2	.	TGTGCCAGCAGCGTAGGGTCCTCTTTAGACAGGTATGGCTACACCTTC	CASSVGSSLDRYGYTF
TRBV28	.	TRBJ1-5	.	TGTGCCAGCAGCTTATATCAGGAAAATCAGCCCCAGCATTTT	CASSLYQENQPQHF
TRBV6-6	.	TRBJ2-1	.	TGTGCCAGCAGTTACCCCAAGGATGAGCAGTTCTTC	CASSYPKDEQFF
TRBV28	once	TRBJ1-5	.	TGTGCCAGCAGTTTGGGCAGGGACGATCAGCCCCAGCATTTT	CASSLGRDDQPQHF
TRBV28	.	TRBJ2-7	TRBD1	TGTGCCAGCAGTTTCACAGGGGACTACGAGCAGTACTTC	CASSFTGDYEQYF
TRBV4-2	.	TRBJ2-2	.	TGTGCCAGCAGCCAATCTAAGGGGAGGGGGGAGCTGTTTTTT	CASSQSKGRGELFF
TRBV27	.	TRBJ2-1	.	TGTGCCACCCTCCCCCAGGGACTCGCCTACAATGAGCAGTTCTTC	CATLPQGLAYNEQFF
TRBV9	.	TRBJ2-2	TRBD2	TGTGCCAGCAGCGTGGGGGGGGGCACCGGGGAGCTGTTTTTT	CASSVGGGTGELFF
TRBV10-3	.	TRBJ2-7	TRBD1	TGTGCCATCACGGGGGACAGGTACGAGCAGTACTTC	CAITGDRYEQYF
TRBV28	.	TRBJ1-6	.	TGTGCCAGCAGTTTCGGGTGGAATTCACCCCTCCACTTT	CASSFGWNSPLHF
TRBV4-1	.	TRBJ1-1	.	TGCGCCAGCAGTTTAACGGGGGTGGACACTGAAGCTTTCTTT	CASSLTGVDTEAFF
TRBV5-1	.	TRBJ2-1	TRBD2	TGCGCCAGCGTGGGGGGGAAATGGAACAATGAGCAGTTCTTC	CASVGGKWNNEQFF
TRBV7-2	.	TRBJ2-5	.	TGTGCCAGCAGCAGGGGGACGGAAGGCGTGATAGAGACCCAGTACTTC	CASSRGTEGVIETQYF
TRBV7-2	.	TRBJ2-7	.	TGTGCCAGCAGCTTACGGGGGTTGGGCGGCTCCTACGAGCAGTACTTC	CASSLRGLGGSYEQYF
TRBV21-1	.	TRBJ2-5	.	TGTGCCAGCAGCCGGAGGTACCAAGAGACCCAGTACTTC	CASSRRYQETQYF
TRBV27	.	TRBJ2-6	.	TGTGCCAGCCTCGGCTCTGGGGCCAACGTCCTGACTTTC	CASLGSGANVLTF
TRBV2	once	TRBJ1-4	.	TGTGCCACCAGGGCAGGGGATTTTCTTACTAATGAAAAACTGTTTTTT	CATRAGDFLTNEKLFF
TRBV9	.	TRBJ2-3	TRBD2	TGTGCCAGCAGCGGAGCGGGGGAAGGAGATACGCAGTATTTT	CASSGAGEGDTQYF
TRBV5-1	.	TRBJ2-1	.	TGCGCCAGCAGCTGGGGGGCCAATGGGAATGAGCAGTTCTTC	CASSWGANGNEQFF
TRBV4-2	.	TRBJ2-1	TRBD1	TGTGCCAGCAGCCATACCGGGACAGGGCTTGAGCAGTTCTTC	CASSHTGTGLEQFF
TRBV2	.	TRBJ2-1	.	TGTGCCAGCATTTCCAGGGCCCTCCTAAACAATGAGCAGTTCTTC	CASISRALLNNEQFF
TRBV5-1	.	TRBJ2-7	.	TGCGCCAGCCGGATATATACACTTAGAGACTACGAGCAGTACTTC	CASRIYTLRDYEQYF
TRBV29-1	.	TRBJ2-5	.	TGCAGCGTTGTGAGGGAGACCCAGTACTTC	CSVVRETQYF
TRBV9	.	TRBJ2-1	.	TGTGCCAGCAGCGTAGAAAGGTGGACCGTCAATGAGCAGTTCTTC	CASSVERWTVNEQFF
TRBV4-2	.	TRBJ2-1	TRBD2	TGTGCCAGCAGCCAAGGACTAGCGGGGGGTATTAACAGGAATGAGCAGTTCTTC	CASSQGLAGGINRNEQFF
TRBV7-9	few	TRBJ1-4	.	TGTGCCAGCAGCTTATTTAGTCCTAGGAGCGAAAAACTGTTTTTT	CASSLFSPRSEKLFF
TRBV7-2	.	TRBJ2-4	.	TGTGCCAGCAGCTTAGGTGTGGGACTTCGTACCAAAAACATTCAGTACTTC	CASSLGVGLRTKNIQYF
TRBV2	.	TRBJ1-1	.	TGTGCCAGCAGGTGGCGGATGAACACTGAAGCTTTCTTT	CASRWRMNTEAFF
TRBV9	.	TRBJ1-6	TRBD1	TGTGCCAGCAGCGTACGAGACAGGGGTTCACCCCTCCACTTT	CASSVRDRGSPLHF
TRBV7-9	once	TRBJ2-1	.	TGTGCCAGCAGCTTAGGGGTCTTCGGGAGCGATGAGCAGTTCTTC	CASSLGVFGSDEQFF
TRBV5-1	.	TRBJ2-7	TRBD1	TGCGCCAGCAGTCAACAGGGGGTGTCCTACGAGCAGTACTTC	CASSQQGVSYEQYF
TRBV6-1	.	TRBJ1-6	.	TGTGCCAGCACCTCAGGGAATTCACCCCTCCACTTT	CASTSGNSPLHF
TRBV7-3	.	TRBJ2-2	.	TGTGCCAGCAGCTTAAGAGCAGCCGGGGAGCTGTTTTTT	CASSLRAAGELFF
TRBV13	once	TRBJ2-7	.	TGTGCCAGCAGCTTTGCCTCCTACGAGCAGTACTTC	CASSFASYEQYF
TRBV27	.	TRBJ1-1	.	TGTGCCAGCAGTTTATATGAGGGCTCGGACACTGAAGCTTTCTTT	CASSLYEGSDTEAFF
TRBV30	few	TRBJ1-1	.	TGTGCCTGGAGTGTACCTGGGGTGAGCACTGAAGCTTTCTTT	CAWSVPGVSTEAFF
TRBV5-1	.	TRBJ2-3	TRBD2	TGCGCCAGCAGCTGGTCCGGGACTAGCGGCACAGATACGCAGTATTTT	CASSWSGTSGTDTQYF
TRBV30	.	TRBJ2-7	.	TGTGCCTGGAGTGAATCGGACAGCTACGAGCAGTACTTC	CAWSESDSYEQYF
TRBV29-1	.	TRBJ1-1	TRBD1	TGCAGCGTTGTTACGTACAGGGGGGCTCCCCTTGAAGCTTTCTTT	CSVVTYRGAPLEAFF
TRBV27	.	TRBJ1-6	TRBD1	TGTGCCAGCAGTCCCCGACAGGGGGCGAATTCACCCCTCCACTTT	CASSPRQGANSPLHF
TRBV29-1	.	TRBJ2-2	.	TGCAGCGCCCGTGGCGGGGCGAACACCGGGGAGCTGTTTTTT	CSARGGANTGELFF
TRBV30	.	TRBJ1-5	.	TGTGCCTCTCGGACAGATAGCAATCAGCCCCAGCATTTT	CASRTDSNQPQHF
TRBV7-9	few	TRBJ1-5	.	TGTGCCAGCAGCCCTAGCTCGGGATTTGATAGCAATCAGCCCCAGCATTTT	CASSPSSGFDSNQPQHF
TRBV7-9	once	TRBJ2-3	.	TGTGCCAGCAGCTTAACGGGGGTCTTCACAGATACGCAGTATTTT	CASSLTGVFTDTQYF
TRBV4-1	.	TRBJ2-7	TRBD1	TGCGCCAGCAGGAGAACCTACGGACAGGGGGCCGGTGAGCAGTACTTC	CASRRTYGQGAGEQYF
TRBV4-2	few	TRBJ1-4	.	TGTGCCACCTCGGACTTGGTAAATACACTGTTTTTT	CATSDLVNTLFF
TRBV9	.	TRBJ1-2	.	TGTGCCAGCAGCGTAGGGAGCCTGGCAGCGAACTATGGCTACACCTTC	CASSVGSLAANYGYTF